Below, 20 T cell receptor beta chains from the same sample are listed, as sequenced in a study of shared clonotypes between healthy human individuals. CD8 cells regarded as naive lacked CD45RO, were positively chosen for CCR7, and omitted terminally differentiated effector memory CD45RA+ cells. TCRdb's copy holds only in-frame clones and misses some; the assay was immunoSEQ multiplex PCR. The data hold about 2.1 million clones, with about 93% observed a single time. Material: naive CD8+ T cells from PBMCs. These receptors originate from a man between 18 and 29 years old in good health. Some clones in this sample may be carry-over from other donors' samples.

The chain has TRBV7-9 and TRBJ2-6; 9 bases line up with TRBD2. Germline values: CDR1 SEHNR, CDR2 FQNEAQ (reference sequence). The ends lost 6 bases at V and 4 bases at J; junction bases unmatched: 10. The CDR3 consists of 17 residues. The CDR3 DNA sequence: TGTGCCAGCAGGAGTGGGCTAGCGGGAACCGGGGCCAACGTCCTGACTTTC. This gives the protein CASRSGLAGTGANVLTF.

V usage is TRBV5-1 and J usage is TRBJ1-1; TRBD1 matches 9 bases. From germline, CDR1 is SGHRS and CDR2 YFSETQ. This CDR3 is built from 17 residues. Losses at the gene ends were 0 bases for V and 0 bases for J; bases not matched to a gene: 6. The CDR3 DNA sequence: TGCGCCAGCAGCTTGGGGGGACAGGGACTAATGAACACTGAAGCTTTCTTT. Amino acid sequence: CASSLGGQGLMNTEAFF.

This chain links TRBV2 with TRBJ2-7; 15 bases are a match to TRBD2. Trimming removed 3 bases from V and 1 base from J; junction bases left unmatched: 19. This CDR3 is 22 amino acids long. Germline CDR1 SNHLY, CDR2 FYNNEI. CDR3 amino acids: CASSERSITGTSGRYPSYEQYF. The CDR3 region has the DNA TGTGCCAGCAGTGAGCGGTCAATCACCGGGACTAGCGGGAGGTACCCATCCTACGAGCAGTACTTC.

CDR3 in amino acids: CASATSERAAGELFF. The CDR3 nucleotides read TGTGCTAGTGCCACATCAGAGAGGGCTGCCGGGGAGCTGTTTTTT. V is TRBV12-5 and J is TRBJ2-2; D is perhaps TRBD2 (5 bases). Trimming took off 7 bases at V and 6 bases at J, with 18 bases between the two ends. There are 15 residues in the CDR3. Germline assignment: CDR1 LGHNT and CDR2 FRNRAP.

This clone appeared a few times. This chain connects TRBV11-2 to TRBJ1-2; perhaps TRBD1 as D (5 bases). CDR3 length: 12 residues. V was trimmed by 7 bases and J by 6 bases, leaving 12 bases between them. CDR1 and CDR2 from the germline V gene are SGHAT and FQNNGV. The CDR3 loop reads CASTLGGDGYTF. The CDR3 DNA is TGTGCCAGCACCCTGGGGGGGGATGGCTACACCTTC. The variable domain in full, with the rest retrieved from reference TRBV11-2 and TRBJ1-2, is EAGVAQSPRYKIIEKRQSVAFWCNPISGHATLYWYQQILGQGPKLLIQFQNNGVVDDSQLPKDRFSAERLKGVDSTLKIQPAKLEDSAVYLCASTLGGDGYTFGSGTRLTVV.

Of note for this clone: The sample carries other DNA sequences with the same CDR3. The rearrangement uses TRBV9 and TRBJ1-5; D not certain. Germline V gene data show CDR1 as SGDLS and CDR2 as YYNGEE. The CDR3 sequence is 14 residues long. V lost 3 bases to trimming and J lost 0 bases, with 7 bases between them. Here the CDR3 reads CASSAGFSNQPQHF. In nucleotides, the CDR3 is TGTGCCAGCAGCGCGGGATTTAGCAATCAGCCCCAGCATTTT.

V gene TRBV4-2 combines with J gene TRBJ2-5; D is unresolved. This CDR3 is 17 amino acids long. V was clipped by 1 base and J by 5 bases, with 20 bases between them. CDR1 LGHNA and CDR2 YNFKEQ come from the germline V gene. CDR3 nucleotide sequence: TGTGCCAGCAGCCAAGGTCCCGCCCGAGCTCCCCAGGAGACCCAGTACTTC. Encoded protein: CASSQGPARAPQETQYF.

This sequence joins TRBV9 and TRBJ1-4; D is perhaps TRBD1 (6 bases). V was pared by 3 bases and J by 8 bases, with 17 bases between. Germline V gene lookup returns CDR1 SGDLS and CDR2 YYNGEE. The CDR3 totals 15 residues. CDR3 DNA: TGTGCCAGCAGCGCGGGGTTGGGGGCTCGGGAAAAACTGTTTTTT. This translates into CASSAGLGAREKLFF.

The chain uses TRBV28 and TRBJ1-2, with D possibly being TRBD1 (5 bases). Deletions cut 2 bases from V and 6 bases from J, with 13 bases between. The CDR3 sequence is 14 residues long. In germline, CDR1 is MDHEN, CDR2 SYDVKM. The CDR3 DNA sequence: TGTGCCAGCAGTTTACCGGGGGACTGGGATGGCTACACCTTC. This encodes CASSLPGDWDGYTF.

This clone has only one observation. The genes are TRBV19 and TRBJ2-1; 7 bases align to TRBD1. CDR1 is LNHDA, CDR2 SQIVND, per germline (reference sequence). CDR3 length: 15 amino acids. V dropped 5 bases and J dropped 3; count of bases not matched to a gene: 7. CDR3 in amino acids: CASSGEGADYNEQFF. In DNA, the CDR3 is TGTGCCAGTAGTGGAGAGGGGGCCGACTACAATGAGCAGTTCTTC.

This chain connects TRBV27 to TRBJ1-5; TRBD1 agrees at 8 bases. This CDR3 is built from 15 residues. Germline CDR1 is MNHEY and CDR2 is SMNVEV (reference sequence). V lost 3 bases and J lost 4; bases outside the gene matches: 5. CDR3 bases: TGTGCCAGCAGTTTTATAGGACAGGGTAATCAGCCCCAGCATTTT. Translated: CASSFIGQGNQPQHF.

This clone was seen a few times. This specimen includes other DNA sequences encoding the same CDR3. The J gene is TRBJ1-1, the V gene TRBV9; the D is unclear. The CDR3 sequence is 13 residues long. Trimming removed 0 bases from V and 5 bases from J, with 8 bases in between. Germline assignment: CDR1 SGDLS and CDR2 YYNGEE. The CDR3 reads CASSVGTGTEAFF. The CDR3 DNA is TGTGCCAGCAGCGTAGGGACCGGTACTGAAGCTTTCTTT.

The chain uses TRBV14 and TRBJ2-1; TRBD2 matches 10 bases. Germline V gene data show CDR1 as SGHDN and CDR2 as FVKESK. The J segment lost 6 bases and the V segment lost 4 bases, leaving 12 bases of the junction unmatched. This CDR3 contains 17 residues. The chain's CDR3 is CASSPFSTSGPANEQFF. In nucleotides, the CDR3 is TGTGCCAGCAGCCCTTTTTCGACTAGCGGGCCCGCCAATGAGCAGTTCTTC.

The rearrangement links TRBV18 to TRBJ2-5, with 10 bases identical to TRBD1. In germline, CDR1 is KGHSH, CDR2 LQKENI. V shed 4 bases, J shed 5 bases, and the junction held 4 bases outside the gene matches. There are 14 residues in the CDR3. The CDR3 DNA reads as TGTGCCAGCTCACGCCGGGACAGGGGCGAGACCCAGTACTTC. Protein: CASSRRDRGETQYF.

V is TRBV6-6 and J is TRBJ2-7, with D possibly matching TRBD1 (5 bases). Germline V CDR1 and CDR2: MNHNY, SVGAGI (reference sequence). This CDR3 has 15 amino acids. Trimming took 7 bases from V and 1 from J, leaving 17 bases between them. CDR3 in DNA: TGTGCCAGCACCTCCATGGTAGGGGTATCCTACGAGCAGTACTTC. Translating it yields CASTSMVGVSYEQYF.

DNA of the CDR3: TGTGCCAGCAGCACCCCGGAGGGGGAAAGCTACAATGAGCAGTTCTTC. This encodes CASSTPEGESYNEQFF. The chain couples TRBV11-2 to TRBJ2-1; D is possibly TRBD1 or TRBD2 (6 bases each). CDR1 is SGHAT, CDR2 FQNNGV, per germline. CDR3 length equals 16 residues. V gave up 5 bases and J gave up 3 bases, with 17 bases separating them.

This chain connects TRBV4-3 to TRBJ2-5, with D perhaps matching TRBD1 (5 bases). This CDR3 region has 15 residues. Per the germline V gene, CDR1 is LGHNA and CDR2 is YSLEER. V was pared by 3 bases and J by 5 bases, with 16 bases between. CDR3 coding DNA: TGCGCCAGCAGCCAGCTCCTCCAGGGTGGCGAGACCCAGTACTTC. Its translation: CASSQLLQGGETQYF.

The chain is built from TRBV29-1 and TRBJ1-2; D gene unclear. Per the germline V gene, CDR1 is SQVTM and CDR2 is ANQGSEA. With 4 bases removed from V and 6 bases from J, the gap between germline ends came to 3 bases. This CDR3 is built from 9 residues. The CDR3 region has the DNA TGCAGCGTTGGGAATGGCTACACCTTC. Translated, it gives CSVGNGYTF.

About this clone itself: Mismatch with germline at one junction end may stem from a read error. V usage is TRBV28 and J usage is TRBJ1-2; D perhaps matches TRBD1 (6 bases). CDR1 and CDR2 from the germline V gene are MDHEN and SYDVKM. The CDR3 covers 13 residues. The CDR3 DNA follows: TGTGCCAGCGGAAGGATGAAAGGGGACAAGAGCCATTTC. Translation gives CASGRMKGDKSHF.

V usage is TRBV29-1 and J usage is TRBJ1-5; TRBD1 aligns across 7 bases. Germline trimming cut 5 bases from V and 3 bases from J; bases unmatched to any gene: 4. The length of the CDR3 is 13 residues. Germline V gives CDR1 SQVTM, CDR2 ANQGSEA. The CDR3 loop reads CSVPGTANQPQHF. Here the CDR3 DNA reads TGCAGCGTTCCCGGGACAGCCAATCAGCCCCAGCATTTT. The full variable domain, completed using reference TRBV29-1 and TRBJ1-5, is SAVISQKPSRDICQRGTSLTIQCQVDSQVTMMFWYRQQPGQSLTLIATANQGSEATYESGFVIDKFPISRPNLTFSTLTVSNMSPEDSSIYLCSVPGTANQPQHFGDGTRLSIL.